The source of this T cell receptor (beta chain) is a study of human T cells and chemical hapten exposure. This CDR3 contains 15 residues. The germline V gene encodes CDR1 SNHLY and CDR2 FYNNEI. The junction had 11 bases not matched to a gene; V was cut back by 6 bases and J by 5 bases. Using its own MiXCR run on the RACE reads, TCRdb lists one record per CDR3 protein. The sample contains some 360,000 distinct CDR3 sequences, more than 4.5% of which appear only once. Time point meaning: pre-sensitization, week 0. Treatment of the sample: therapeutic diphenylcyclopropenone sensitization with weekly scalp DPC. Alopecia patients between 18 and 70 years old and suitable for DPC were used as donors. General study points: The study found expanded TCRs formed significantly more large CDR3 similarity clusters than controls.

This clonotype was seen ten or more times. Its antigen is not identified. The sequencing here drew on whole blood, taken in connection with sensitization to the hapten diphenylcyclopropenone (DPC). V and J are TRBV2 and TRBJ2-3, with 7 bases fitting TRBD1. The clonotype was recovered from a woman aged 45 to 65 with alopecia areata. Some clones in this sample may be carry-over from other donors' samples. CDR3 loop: CASRADRREEDTQYF. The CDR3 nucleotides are TGTGCCAGCAGGGCGGACAGGCGAGAAGAAGATACGCAGTATTTT. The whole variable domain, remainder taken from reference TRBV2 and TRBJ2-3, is EPEVTQTPSHQVTQMGQEVILRCVPISNHLYFYWYRQILGQKVEFLVSFYNNEISEKSEIFDDQFSVERPDGSNFTLKIRSTKLEDSAMYFCASRADRREEDTQYFGPGTRLTVL.